The clone carrying this T cell receptor beta chain was counted at least ten times. The antigen is not known. This sample is part of a study of regulatory T cells in long-lasting Graves disease. Sequencing libraries for TCR beta were prepared with iRepertoire HTBI primers and Arm-PCR of CDR3 regions. TCRdb re-called the multiplex PCR reads with MiXCR, one entry per CDR3 protein. There are 400,000 to 500,000 distinct CDR3 sequences in the sample; approximately 15% occur only once, and roughly a sixth lies in the top ten. General study findings and limits: Newly diagnosed Graves' patients exceeded persistent ones in TCR diversity.

Time point in this sample: newly diagnosed GD, antithyroid drugs for less than 3 months. RNA isolated from PBMCs was used to make the TCR library. V lost 5 bases and J 6 bases, leaving 2 bases between the germline ends. The CDR3 consists of 10 residues. This sample also appeared in a second study, on T cells in Graves' hyperthyroidism and ophthalmopathy. According to that study: An initial round of RT-PCR targeting the TCR CDR3 relied on the HTBI primer set.

The V and J genes are TRBV12-3 or TRBV12-4 and TRBJ1-5, with D hard to call. The source is a woman in her forties or fifties with Graves disease. Sequenced material: peripheral blood mononuclear cells (PBMCs), taken at new diagnosis, from a patient treated with antithyroid drugs. In nucleotides, the CDR3 is TGTGCCAGCAGTCTTCAGCCCCAGCATTTT. Its protein product is CASSLQPQHF.